This TCR beta chain was identified in a study of chemoradiotherapy in HPV16-positive cancers. As for the study in general: Candidate HPV-specific T-cell clones and common TCR motifs came from functional assays in two HPV16-positive patients. Study-level points and caveats: Non-HPV-specific T cells did not expand in tumors during treatment, whereas candidate HPV-specific clones and E7-related motifs did.

The ends lost 5 bases at V and 8 bases at J; junction bases unmatched: 13. The CDR3 consists of 16 residues. Germline CDR1 and CDR2: SNHLY and FYNNEI. Profiled with immunoSEQ multiplex PCR; TCRdb holds only in-frame clones, not every one. The sample has tens of thousands of clones; about nine tenths are singletons. Worth noting for this clone: What it recognizes is unknown.

This TCR came from a human donor with HPV-associated anogenital cancer. The V gene is TRBV2, the J gene TRBJ2-1, with TRBD2 matching 9 bases. This material consisted of blood, taken from a patient who underwent chemoradiotherapy. This chain's CDR3 is CASSFETGGGAHEQFF. Written as DNA, the CDR3 is TGTGCCAGCAGTTTCGAAACTGGCGGGGGGGCCCATGAGCAGTTCTTC. The whole variable domain, filled in from reference TRBV2 and TRBJ2-1, reads EPEVTQTPSHQVTQMGQEVILRCVPISNHLYFYWYRQILGQKVEFLVSFYNNEISEKSEIFDDQFSVERPDGSNFTLKIRSTKLEDSAMYFCASSFETGGGAHEQFFGPGTRLTVL.